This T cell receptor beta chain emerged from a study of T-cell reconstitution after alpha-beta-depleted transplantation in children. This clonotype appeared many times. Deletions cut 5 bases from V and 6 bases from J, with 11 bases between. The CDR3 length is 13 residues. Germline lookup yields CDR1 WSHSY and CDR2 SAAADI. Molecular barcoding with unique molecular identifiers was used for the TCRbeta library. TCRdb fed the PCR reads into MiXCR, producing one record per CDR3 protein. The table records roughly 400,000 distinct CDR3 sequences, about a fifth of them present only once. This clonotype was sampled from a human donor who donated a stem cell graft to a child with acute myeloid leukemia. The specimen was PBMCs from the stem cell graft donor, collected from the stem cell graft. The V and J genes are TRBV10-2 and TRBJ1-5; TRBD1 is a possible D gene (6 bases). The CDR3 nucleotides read TGCGCCAGCAGTTACGACAGGACTCAGCCCCAGCATTTT. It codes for CASSYDRTQPQHF.